Described below is a single T cell receptor beta chain sequence and its context. Antigen unknown. The data were obtained in a study of identical twins. The cDNA had a unique molecular identifier and a template-switch universal primer site. TCRdb ran MiXCR on the 5' RACE reads and lists one entry per CDR3 protein. The table shows around 550,000 distinct CDR3 sequences, with 12% to 15% occurring only once. This CDR3 comprises 11 residues. Trimming cost V 9 bases and J 7 bases, with 12 bases left between them. The germline V gene has CDR1 KGHDR and CDR2 SFDVKD. Study-wide findings and caveats: Insertions were fewer in abundant cord blood beta clonotypes, whereas memory repertoires showed none of this pattern. Invariant cells of the MAIT and iNKT types might have partly distorted the zero-insertion analyses.

These data also formed part of another study, on yellow fever vaccine responses in identical twins.

The sequencing sample was made of CD4+ T cells sorted from blood. The chain combines TRBV24-1 with TRBJ2-7; D may be TRBD1 (6 bases). The receptor's source is a woman younger than 30 in good health. The CDR3 loop reads CATGQGQEQYF. The CDR3 coding sequence is TGTGCCACCGGTCAGGGGCAAGAGCAGTACTTC.